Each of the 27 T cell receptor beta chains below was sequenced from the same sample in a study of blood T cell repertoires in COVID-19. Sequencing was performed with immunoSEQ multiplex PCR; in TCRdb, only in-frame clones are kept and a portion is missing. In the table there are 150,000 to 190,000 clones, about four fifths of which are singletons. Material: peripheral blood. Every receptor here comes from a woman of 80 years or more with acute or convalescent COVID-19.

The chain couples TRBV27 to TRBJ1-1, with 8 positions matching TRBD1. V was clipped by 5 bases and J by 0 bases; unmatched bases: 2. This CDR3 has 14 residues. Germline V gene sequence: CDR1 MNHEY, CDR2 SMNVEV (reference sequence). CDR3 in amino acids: CASSPTGVNTEAFF. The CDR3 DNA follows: TGTGCCAGCAGTCCGACAGGGGTGAACACTGAAGCTTTCTTT.

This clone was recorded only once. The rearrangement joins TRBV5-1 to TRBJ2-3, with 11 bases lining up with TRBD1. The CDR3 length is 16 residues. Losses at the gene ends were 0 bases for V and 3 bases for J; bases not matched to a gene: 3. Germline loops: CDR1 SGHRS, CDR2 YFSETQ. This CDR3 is CASSLARDRGTDTQYF. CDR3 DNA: TGCGCCAGCAGCTTGGCCCGGGACAGGGGGACAGATACGCAGTATTTT.

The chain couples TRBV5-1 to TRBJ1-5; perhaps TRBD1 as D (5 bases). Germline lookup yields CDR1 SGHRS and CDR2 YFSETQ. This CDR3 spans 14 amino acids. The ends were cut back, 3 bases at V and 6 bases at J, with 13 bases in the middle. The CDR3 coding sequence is TGCGCCAGCAGCTCCGGCGATCAGGGTCAGCCCCAGCATTTT. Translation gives CASSSGDQGQPQHF.

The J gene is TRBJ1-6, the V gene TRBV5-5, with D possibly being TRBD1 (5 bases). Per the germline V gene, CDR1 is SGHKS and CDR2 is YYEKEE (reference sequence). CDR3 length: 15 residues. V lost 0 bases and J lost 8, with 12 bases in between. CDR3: CASSLGQGFHSPLHF. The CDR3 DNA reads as TGTGCCAGCAGCTTGGGGCAGGGTTTTCATTCACCCCTCCACTTT.

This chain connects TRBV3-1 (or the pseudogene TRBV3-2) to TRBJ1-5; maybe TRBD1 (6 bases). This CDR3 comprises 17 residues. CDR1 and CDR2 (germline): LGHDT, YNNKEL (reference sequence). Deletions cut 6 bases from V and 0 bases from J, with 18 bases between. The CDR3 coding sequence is TGTGCCAGCAGAAATCTCCGGGGACAAAATAGCAATCAGCCCCAGCATTTT. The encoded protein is CASRNLRGQNSNQPQHF.

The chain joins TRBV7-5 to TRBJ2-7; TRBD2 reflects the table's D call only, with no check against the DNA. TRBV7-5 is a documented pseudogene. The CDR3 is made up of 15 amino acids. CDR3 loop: CARSHRRGITYEQYF. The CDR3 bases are TGTGCCAGAAGTCATCGCCGGGGGATAACCTACGAGCAGTACTTC.

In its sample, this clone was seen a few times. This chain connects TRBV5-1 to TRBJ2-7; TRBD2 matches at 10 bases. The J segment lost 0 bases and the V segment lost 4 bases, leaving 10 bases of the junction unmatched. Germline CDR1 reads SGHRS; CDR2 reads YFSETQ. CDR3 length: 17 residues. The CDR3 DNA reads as TGCGCCAGCAGCCCCCGCGCGGCTAGCGGGGGCTCCTACGAGCAGTACTTC. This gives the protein CASSPRAASGGSYEQYF.

This CDR3 reads CATHLVSDTQYF. The CDR3 bases are TGTGCCACCCATCTAGTTTCGGATACGCAGTATTTT. The rearrangement joins TRBV5-4 to TRBJ2-3, with D unclear. The CDR3 runs to 12 residues. V shed 9 bases and J shed 6 bases, with 14 bases lying between them. Germline V gene lookup returns CDR1 SGHNT and CDR2 YYREEE (reference sequence).

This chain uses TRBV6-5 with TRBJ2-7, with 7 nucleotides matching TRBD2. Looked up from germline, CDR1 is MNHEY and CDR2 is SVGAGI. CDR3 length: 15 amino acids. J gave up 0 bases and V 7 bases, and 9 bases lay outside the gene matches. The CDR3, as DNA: TGTGCCAGCACCCTCGCGGGAGCCACCTCCTACGAGCAGTACTTC. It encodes CASTLAGATSYEQYF.

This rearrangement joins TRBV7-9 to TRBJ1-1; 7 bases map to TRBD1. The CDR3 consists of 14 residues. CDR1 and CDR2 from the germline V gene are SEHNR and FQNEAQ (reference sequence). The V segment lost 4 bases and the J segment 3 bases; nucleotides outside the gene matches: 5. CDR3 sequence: CASSSQGSDTEAFF. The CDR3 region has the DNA TGTGCCAGCAGCTCACAGGGGAGCGACACTGAAGCTTTCTTT.

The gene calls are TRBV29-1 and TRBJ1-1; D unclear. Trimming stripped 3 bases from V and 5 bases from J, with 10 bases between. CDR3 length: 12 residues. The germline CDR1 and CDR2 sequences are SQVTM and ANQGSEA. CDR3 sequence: CSVDPAGTEAFF. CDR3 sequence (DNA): TGCAGCGTTGACCCCGCGGGGACTGAAGCTTTCTTT.

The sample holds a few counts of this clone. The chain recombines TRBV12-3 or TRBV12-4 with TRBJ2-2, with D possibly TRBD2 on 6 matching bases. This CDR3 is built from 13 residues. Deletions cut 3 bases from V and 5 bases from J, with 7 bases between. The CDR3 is CASSLAGTGELFF. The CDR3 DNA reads TGTGCCAGCAGTTTGGCGGGGACCGGGGAGCTGTTTTTT.

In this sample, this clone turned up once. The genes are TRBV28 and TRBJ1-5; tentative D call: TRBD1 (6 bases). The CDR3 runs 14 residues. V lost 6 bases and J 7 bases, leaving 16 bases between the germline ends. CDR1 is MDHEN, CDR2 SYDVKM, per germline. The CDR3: CASSSGAPGQPQHF. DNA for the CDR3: TGTGCCAGCAGCTCAGGGGCGCCGGGGCAGCCCCAGCATTTT.

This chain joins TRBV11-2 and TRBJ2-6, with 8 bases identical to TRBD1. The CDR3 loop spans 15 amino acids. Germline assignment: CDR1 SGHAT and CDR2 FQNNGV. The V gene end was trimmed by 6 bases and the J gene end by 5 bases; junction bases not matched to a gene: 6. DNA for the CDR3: TGTGCCAGCAGTAGTCAGGGGGCTAGGGCCAACGTCCTGACTTTC. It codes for CASSSQGARANVLTF.

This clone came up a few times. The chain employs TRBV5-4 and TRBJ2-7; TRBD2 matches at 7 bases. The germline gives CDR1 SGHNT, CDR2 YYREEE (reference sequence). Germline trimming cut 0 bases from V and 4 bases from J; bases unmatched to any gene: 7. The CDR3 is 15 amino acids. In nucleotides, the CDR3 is TGTGCCAGCAGCTTGGGGGCGGGAGCTCCATACGAGCAGTACTTC. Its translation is CASSLGAGAPYEQYF.

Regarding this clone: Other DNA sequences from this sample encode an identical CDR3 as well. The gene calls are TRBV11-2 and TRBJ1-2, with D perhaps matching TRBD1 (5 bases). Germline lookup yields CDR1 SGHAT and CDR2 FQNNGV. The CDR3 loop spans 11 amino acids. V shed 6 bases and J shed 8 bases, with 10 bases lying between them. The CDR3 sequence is CASSPGGGYTF. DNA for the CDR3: TGTGCCAGCAGTCCTGGGGGGGGCTACACCTTC.

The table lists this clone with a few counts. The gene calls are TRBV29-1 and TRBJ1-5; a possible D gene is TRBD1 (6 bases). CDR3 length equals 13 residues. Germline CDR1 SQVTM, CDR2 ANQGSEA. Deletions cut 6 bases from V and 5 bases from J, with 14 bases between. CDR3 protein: CSVAGQPDQPQHF. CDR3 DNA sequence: TGCAGCGTCGCTGGACAGCCAGATCAGCCCCAGCATTTT. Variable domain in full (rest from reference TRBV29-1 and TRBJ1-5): SAVISQKPSRDICQRGTSLTIQCQVDSQVTMMFWYRQQPGQSLTLIATANQGSEATYESGFVIDKFPISRPNLTFSTLTVSNMSPEDSSIYLCSVAGQPDQPQHFGDGTRLSIL.

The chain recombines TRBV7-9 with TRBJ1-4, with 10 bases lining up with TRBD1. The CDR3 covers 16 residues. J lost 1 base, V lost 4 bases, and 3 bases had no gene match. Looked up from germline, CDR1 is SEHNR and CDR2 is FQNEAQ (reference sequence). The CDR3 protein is CASSSGQGGTNEKLFF. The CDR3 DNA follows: TGTGCCAGCAGCTCCGGACAGGGGGGAACTAATGAAAAACTGTTTTTT. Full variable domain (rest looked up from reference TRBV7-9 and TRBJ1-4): DTGVSQNPRHKITKRGQNVTFRCDPISEHNRLYWYRQTLGQGPEFLTYFQNEAQLEKSRLLSDRFSAERPKGSFSTLEIQRTEQGDSAMYLCASSSGQGGTNEKLFFGSGTQLSVL.

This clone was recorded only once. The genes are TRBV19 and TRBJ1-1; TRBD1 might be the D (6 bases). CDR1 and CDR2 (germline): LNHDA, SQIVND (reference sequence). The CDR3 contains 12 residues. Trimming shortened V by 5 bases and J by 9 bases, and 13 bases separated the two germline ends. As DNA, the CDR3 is TGTGCCAGTAGTGACCGGGACACAAAAGCTTTCTTT. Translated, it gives CASSDRDTKAFF.

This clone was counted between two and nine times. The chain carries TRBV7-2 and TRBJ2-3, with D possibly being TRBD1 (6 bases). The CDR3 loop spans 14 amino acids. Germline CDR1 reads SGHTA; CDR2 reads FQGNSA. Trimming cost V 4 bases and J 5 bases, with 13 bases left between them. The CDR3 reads CASSSQGPGDTQYF. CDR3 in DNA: TGTGCCAGCAGCTCCCAGGGGCCTGGAGATACGCAGTATTTT.

The CDR3 sequence: CASSPRREAGEVNEQFF. The CDR3 nucleotides are TGCGCCAGCAGCCCCCGCCGAGAAGCGGGAGAGGTCAATGAGCAGTTCTTC. This rearrangement joins TRBV4-1 to TRBJ2-1, with 8 bases that match TRBD2. V dropped 4 bases and J dropped 6; count of bases not matched to a gene: 14. This CDR3 comprises 17 residues. Germline V gene sequence: CDR1 MGHRA, CDR2 YSYEKL.

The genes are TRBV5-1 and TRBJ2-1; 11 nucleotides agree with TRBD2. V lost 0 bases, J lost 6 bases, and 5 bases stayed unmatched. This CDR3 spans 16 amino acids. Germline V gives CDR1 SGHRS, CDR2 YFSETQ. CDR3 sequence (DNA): TGCGCCAGCAGCTTGGCGGGGCTAGCGGGAGGCAATGAGCAGTTCTTC. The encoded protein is CASSLAGLAGGNEQFF.

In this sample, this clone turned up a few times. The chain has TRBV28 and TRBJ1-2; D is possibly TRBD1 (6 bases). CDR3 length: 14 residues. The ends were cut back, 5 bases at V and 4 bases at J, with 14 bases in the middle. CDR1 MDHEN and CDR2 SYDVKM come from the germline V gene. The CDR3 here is CASSLYRTAYGYTF. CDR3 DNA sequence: TGTGCCAGCAGTCTCTATAGGACAGCCTATGGCTACACCTTC.

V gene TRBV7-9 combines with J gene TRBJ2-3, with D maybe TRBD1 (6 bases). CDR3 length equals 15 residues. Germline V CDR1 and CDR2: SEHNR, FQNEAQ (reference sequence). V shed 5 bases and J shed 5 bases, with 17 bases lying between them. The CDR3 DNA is TGTGCCAGCAGCCTCAGCGTTGGGGGCAGAGATACGCAGTATTTT. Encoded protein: CASSLSVGGRDTQYF.

Here the CDR3 DNA reads TGCGCCAGCAGCGGGGTACAGGGAACCTTGAATCCATATAGCAATCAGCCCCAGCATTTT. Translating it yields CASSGVQGTLNPYSNQPQHF. The rearrangement joins TRBV5-1 to TRBJ1-5; a weak D match, TRBD1 (6 bases). Germline V CDR1 and CDR2: SGHRS, YFSETQ. CDR3 size: 20 residues. Trimming left V 4 bases short and J 0 bases short, with 26 bases between.

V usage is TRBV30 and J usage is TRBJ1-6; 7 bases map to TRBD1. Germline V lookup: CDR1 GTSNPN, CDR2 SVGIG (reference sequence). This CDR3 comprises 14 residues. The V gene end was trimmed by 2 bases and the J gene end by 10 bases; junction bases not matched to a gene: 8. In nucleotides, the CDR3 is TGTGCCTGGAGTTTGACAGGGTTAAGCTCACCCCTCCACTTT. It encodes CAWSLTGLSSPLHF. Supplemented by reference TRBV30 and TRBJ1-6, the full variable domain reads SQTIHQWPATLVQPVGSPLSLECTVEGTSNPNLYWYRQAAGRGLQLLFYSVGIGQISSEVPQNLSASRPQDRQFILSSKKLLLSDSGFYLCAWSLTGLSSPLHFGNGTRLTVT.

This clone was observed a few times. The CDR3 DNA is TGTGCCAGCAGTGAAGGCAGCGTAGGGAGGGGTGAGCAGTTCTTC. This encodes CASSEGSVGRGEQFF. The chain combines TRBV25-1 with TRBJ2-1; 7 bases line up with TRBD2. CDR3 length equals 15 residues. Trimming at V came to 2 bases and at J to 9 bases, leaving 10 bases not matched to a gene. From germline, CDR1 is MGHDK and CDR2 SYGVNS.